Listed below are T cell receptor beta chains from one sample, sequenced in a study of blood T cells in healthy people across ages. TCRdb analysed the 5' RACE reads with MiXCR anew, one entry per CDR3 protein. The table lists 1.5 million to 2 million distinct CDR3 sequences, approximately 28% of them singletons. Sequencing was carried out using blood. Every receptor here comes from a woman younger than 45 in good health. CDR3s include the opening cysteine and the closing phenylalanine or tryptophan. D genes are given only for firm matches. The size entry is marked missing in some rows and otherwise reads once, few, many or a size class.

>NA|TRBV19|13|TRBJ1-1|NA
CASSIAGTGEAFF
TGTGCCAGTAGTATAGCTGGGACTGGTGAAGCTTTCTTT
>NA|TRBV28|14|TRBJ2-5|TRBD2
CASSGGVAQETQYF
TGTGCCAGCAGTGGGGGGGTGGCACAAGAGACCCAGTACTTC
>NA|TRBV5-1|16|TRBJ2-2|TRBD1
CASSLGDRANTGELFF
TGCGCCAGCAGCTTGGGGGACAGGGCGAACACCGGGGAGCTGTTTTTT
>NA|TRBV5-5|15|TRBJ1-2|NA
CASSLTGIGEYGYTF
TGTGCCAGCAGCTTAACAGGGATAGGAGAGTATGGCTACACCTTC
>NA|TRBV20-1|14|TRBJ2-5|NA
CSLTRPGRRETQYF
TGCAGTCTGACCAGGCCGGGGCGCCGAGAGACCCAGTACTTC
>NA|TRBV10-3|11|TRBJ2-3|NA
CAISRADTQYF
TGTGCCATCAGCAGGGCGGATACGCAGTATTTT
>few|TRBV29-1|13|TRBJ2-5|TRBD2
CSVRTSGEETQYF
TGCAGCGTCCGGACTAGCGGGGAAGAGACCCAGTACTTC
>NA|TRBV4-1|16|TRBJ1-6|NA
CASSQDSSWGGSPLHF
TGCGCCAGCAGCCAAGATTCTTCCTGGGGAGGGTCACCCCTCCACTTT
>few|TRBV6-6|14|TRBJ2-7|NA
CASSGRGTSYEQYF
TGTGCCAGCAGTGGGCGTGGGACGTCCTACGAGCAGTACTTC
>few|TRBV2|15|TRBJ1-2|TRBD1
CASSKEGQANYGYTF
TGTGCCAGCAGCAAAGAGGGACAGGCTAACTATGGCTACACCTTC
>few|TRBV7-6|14|TRBJ1-2|NA
CASSLGAGGKGYTF
TGTGCCAGCAGCCTAGGTGCCGGCGGGAAAGGCTACACCTTC
>NA|TRBV20-1|15|TRBJ2-7|NA
CSARDSRQDTYEQYF
TGCAGTGCTAGGGATTCAAGGCAGGATACTTACGAGCAGTACTTC
>NA|TRBV5-1|12|TRBJ2-5|NA
CASSLEWGEQYF
TGCGCCAGCAGCTTGGAGTGGGGAGAGCAGTACTTC
>few|TRBV20-1|12|TRBJ1-5|NA
CSASQGNQPQHF
TGCAGTGCGTCACAGGGTAATCAGCCCCAGCATTTT
>NA|TRBV20-1|17|TRBJ1-3|NA
CSAREMLVGAAGNTIYF
TGCAGTGCTCGCGAGATGCTCGTGGGGGCGGCTGGAAACACCATATATTTT
>NA|TRBV14|17|TRBJ1-2|NA
CASSLSPGQKPDYGYTF
TGTGCCAGCAGCCTTTCACCTGGACAGAAGCCTGACTATGGCTACACCTTC
>NA|TRBV14|14|TRBJ2-3|TRBD2
CASSEGLAGATQYF
TGTGCCAGCAGCGAGGGGCTAGCGGGAGCTACGCAGTATTTT
>few|TRBV6-1|15|TRBJ2-5|TRBD1
CASRTRTGDQETQYF
TGTGCCAGCAGGACGAGGACAGGGGACCAAGAGACCCAGTACTTC
>many|TRBV7-3|16|TRBJ2-3|TRBD2
CASSFGGGSGTDTQYF
TGTGCCAGCAGCTTCGGCGGGGGGTCGGGGACAGATACGCAGTATTTT
>once|TRBV5-1|13|TRBJ2-2|NA
CDSSVLPTGELFF
TGCGACAGCAGCGTACTCCCTACCGGGGAGCTGTTTTTT
>many|TRBV24-1|17|TRBJ1-5|NA
CAPASGTSDHRGQPQHF
TGTGCCCCCGCATCCGGGACCTCCGATCATAGGGGTCAGCCCCAGCATTTT
>NA|TRBV7-9|14|TRBJ2-3|TRBD1
CASSSGQDAWTQYF
TGTGCCAGCAGCTCAGGACAGGACGCATGGACGCAGTATTTT
>few|TRBV30|13|TRBJ1-2|NA
CAWSGDTGYGYTF
TGTGCCTGGAGCGGGGACACAGGCTATGGCTACACCTTC
>NA|TRBV3-1|16|TRBJ2-5|TRBD2
CVSSPLAGGEQETQYF
TGTGTCAGCAGCCCACTAGCGGGGGGTGAACAAGAGACCCAGTACTTC
>NA|TRBV4-1|15|TRBJ2-1|NA
CASSQEFRGLNEQFF
TGCGCCAGCAGCCAAGAGTTTCGGGGACTCAATGAGCAGTTCTTC
>many|TRBV10-3|12|TRBJ1-2|NA
CAISGDGYGYTF
TGTGCCATCAGTGGGGACGGTTATGGCTACACCTTC
>NA|TRBV6-5|16|TRBJ1-2|TRBD1
CAGSPSRQGLNYGYTF
TGTGCCGGCAGCCCAAGCCGACAGGGACTTAACTATGGCTACACCTTC
>NA|TRBV6-1|18|TRBJ2-3|NA
CASSEAGGLPRSTDTQYF
TGTGCCAGCAGTGAAGCGGGGGGCCTACCCCGGTCCACAGATACGCAGTATTTT
>few|TRBV29-1|13|TRBJ1-1|NA
CSVARSWGTEAFF
TGCAGCGTTGCGAGGTCCTGGGGAACTGAAGCTTTCTTT
>few|TRBV3-1|17|TRBJ2-5|NA
CASSHLGSAVLQETQYF
TGTGCCAGTAGCCACCTGGGGTCCGCAGTGTTACAAGAGACCCAGTACTTC
>NA|TRBV14|13|TRBJ2-3|NA
CASSPETGSTQYF
TGTGCCAGCAGCCCCGAAACGGGGAGTACGCAGTATTTT
>many|TRBV20-1|15|TRBJ2-1|NA
CSAREGSRSYNEQFF
TGCAGTGCTAGAGAGGGTAGCCGCTCCTACAATGAGCAGTTCTTC
>few|TRBV6-2/TRBV6-3|13|TRBJ1-2|NA
CASSGHPVDGYTF
TGTGCCAGCAGTGGACACCCGGTGGATGGCTACACCTTC
>few|TRBV29-1|15|TRBJ2-1|TRBD2
CSVEAQTSGIFEQFF
TGCAGCGTTGAAGCCCAGACTAGCGGGATTTTTGAGCAGTTCTTC
>NA|TRBV11-2|14|TRBJ2-1|TRBD1
CASSRDRDYHEQFF
TGTGCCAGCAGTCGGGACAGGGATTACCATGAGCAGTTCTTC
>once|TRBV2|15|TRBJ2-5|NA
CASGGEGALQETQYF
TGTGCCAGCGGGGGTGAAGGGGCGCTTCAAGAGACCCAGTACTTC
>many|TRBV12-3/TRBV12-4|16|TRBJ1-6|TRBD1
CASSQYRDRDDSPLHF
TGTGCCAGCAGTCAGTACCGGGACAGGGATGATTCACCCCTCCACTTT
>NA|TRBV5-5|14|TRBJ1-2|NA
CASSLYGSGYGYTF
TGTGCCAGCAGCTTGTATGGTAGCGGCTATGGCTACACCTTC
>few|TRBV18|16|TRBJ2-4|NA
CASSPPDRLAKNIQYF
TGTGCCAGCTCACCACCAGACAGGCTAGCCAAAAACATTCAGTACTTC
>NA|TRBV9|14|TRBJ2-1|NA
CASSALVSYNEQFF
TGTGCCAGCAGCGCACTAGTATCCTACAATGAGCAGTTCTTC
>NA|TRBV28|16|TRBJ2-7|NA
CASSPRSWDTTYEQYF
TGTGCCAGCAGTCCACGCTCATGGGACACAACCTACGAGCAGTACTTC
>NA|TRBV7-2|16|TRBJ2-3|NA
CACNPQSGLRTDTQYF
TGTGCCTGCAACCCACAATCGGGCCTCCGCACAGATACGCAGTATTTT
>few|TRBV7-9|15|TRBJ2-5|NA
CASSLRQKYQETQYF
TGTGCCAGCAGCTTAAGACAGAAGTACCAAGAGACCCAGTACTTC
>NA|TRBV7-9|13|TRBJ1-1|NA
CASSSPGSAEAFF
TGTGCCAGCAGCTCCCCAGGGAGCGCTGAAGCTTTCTTT